This paragraph reports one TCR beta chain. CDR3 size: 15 residues. Looked up from germline, CDR1 is LGHNA and CDR2 is YSLEER. The V segment lost 4 bases and the J segment 4 bases; nucleotides outside the gene matches: 7. As originally analysed: Reference gene primer amplification gave estimated nucleated cell counts. The assay was immunoSEQ multiplex PCR, and TCRdb's table has in-frame clones only and misses some. V, J and clone size are those of that table, while D and trimming were read from the DNA. Here the sample spans a few hundred thousand clones, roughly 80% being singletons. This entry belongs to a study of blood T cell repertoires in COVID-19. As for the study in general: Italy, Spain and the United States were the sources of the convalescent and acute COVID-19 samples. Sources were T cells, B-cell-depleted T cells, or PBMCs; the material itself was cDNA or gDNA.

The origin of this receptor is a woman aged 80 or older with acute or convalescent COVID-19. The rearrangement joins TRBV4-3 to TRBJ2-3; 8 bases map to TRBD1. The material sequenced was peripheral blood. CDR3 amino acids: CASSLDREGADTQYF. In DNA form, the CDR3 reads TGCGCCAGCAGCCTGGACAGGGAAGGGGCAGATACGCAGTATTTT.